Listed below are T cell receptor beta chains from one sample, sequenced in a study of T cells in Graves' hyperthyroidism and ophthalmopathy. TCRdb re-called the multiplex PCR reads with MiXCR, one entry per CDR3 protein. The sample lists 350,000 to 450,000 distinct CDR3 sequences; about a sixth were seen once. Sequencing was performed on blood. The receptors stem from a woman aged 30 to 39 with Graves' hyperthyroidism that later progressed to Graves' ophthalmopathy. The CDR3 runs from the conserved cysteine through the conserved F or W. The D gene is left open where the match is weak. Clone size is not always given. Where it is, it says once, few, many or a class for expanded clones.

v_call	j_call	d_call	clone_size	cdr3_aa	cdr3_nt
TRBV5-1	TRBJ1-1	.	many	CASSLEMGSEAFF	TGCGCCAGCAGCTTGGAGATGGGGTCTGAAGCTTTCTTT
TRBV20-1	TRBJ1-3	.	many	CSAIQGVTGNTIYF	TGCAGTGCAATCCAGGGTGTAACTGGAAACACCATATATTTT
TRBV16	TRBJ2-3	TRBD1	once	CATSLRQGETDTQYF	TGTGCCACCAGCCTCAGACAGGGCGAGACAGATACCCAGTATTTT
TRBV10-2	TRBJ2-7	TRBD2	.	CATRTSGSYEQYF	TGCGCCACCCGGACTAGCGGGTCCTACGAGCAGTACTTC
TRBV9	TRBJ2-1	TRBD2	.	CASSVGLAGEYNEQFF	TGTGCCAGCAGCGTAGGTCTAGCGGGAGAATACAATGAGCAGTTCTTC
TRBV11-3	TRBJ2-2	.	.	CASSSKGGGAGTGELFF	TGTGCCAGCAGCTCCAAGGGAGGGGGCGCGGGGACCGGGGAGCTGTTTTTT
TRBV25-1	TRBJ2-5	.	few	CASSDPQKYQEAQYF	TGTGCCAGCAGTGATCCACAGAAGTACCAAGAGGCCCAGTACTTC
TRBV6-1	TRBJ2-7	.	many	CASSQDGYEQYF	TGTGCCAGCAGTCAGGACGGCTACGAGCAGTACTTC
TRBV4-1	TRBJ2-2	TRBD1	.	CASRRSPGQGAYTGELFF	TGCGCCAGCAGGAGGAGCCCCGGACAGGGTGCGTACACCGGGGAGCTGTTTTTT
TRBV4-1	TRBJ2-7	.	.	CASSQDWGFRSYEQYF	TGCGCCAGCAGCCAAGATTGGGGATTTAGATCCTACGAGCAGTACTTC
TRBV11-3	TRBJ2-5	TRBD2	many	CASSLETSGSETQYF	TGTGCCAGCAGCTTAGAGACTAGCGGGAGTGAGACCCAGTACTTC
TRBV2	TRBJ2-4	TRBD1	many	CASTVDRGSDIQYF	TGTGCCAGCACTGTGGACAGGGGGTCGGACATTCAGTACTTC
TRBV20-1	TRBJ2-5	.	.	CSATGEAETQYF	TGCAGTGCTACAGGGGAGGCAGAGACCCAGTACTTC
TRBV2	TRBJ2-2	.	many	CASGGGVRTGELFF	TGTGCCAGCGGAGGGGGGGTACGGACCGGGGAGCTGTTTTTT
TRBV29-1	TRBJ1-4	.	many	CSVGGPSEKLFF	TGCAGCGTTGGAGGGCCCTCTGAAAAACTGTTTTTT
TRBV6-1	TRBJ2-3	TRBD2	many	CASSHSGRTDTQYF	TGTGCCAGCAGTCATAGCGGGAGAACAGATACGCAGTATTTT
TRBV6-1	TRBJ2-1	TRBD1	many	CASRKGGTGGFGEQFF	TGTGCCAGCAGGAAAGGTGGGACAGGGGGCTTCGGTGAGCAGTTCTTC
TRBV4-1	TRBJ1-6	.	few	CASSKRGLNNNSPLHF	TGCGCCAGCAGCAAGAGGGGCCTTAACAATAATTCACCCCTCCACTTT
TRBV27	TRBJ1-1	TRBD1	many	CASSPDRGRTEAFF	TGTGCCAGCAGCCCGGACAGGGGGCGGACTGAAGCTTTCTTT
TRBV5-6	TRBJ2-1	TRBD2	many	CASSTTGTRFNEQFF	TGTGCCAGCAGCACGACCGGGACTAGGTTCAATGAGCAGTTCTTC
TRBV28	TRBJ1-6	.	many	CASREQGSSPLHF	TGTGCCAGCAGGGAACAGGGAAGCTCACCCCTCCACTTT
TRBV11-3	TRBJ2-1	.	many	CASSPRLGPYNEQFF	TGTGCCAGCAGCCCCCGTTTAGGGCCCTACAATGAGCAGTTCTTC
TRBV29-1	TRBJ2-1	.	many	CSGNSYNEQFF	TGCAGCGGCAACAGCTACAATGAGCAGTTCTTC
TRBV27	TRBJ2-1	TRBD2	many	CASSPLGTSGRFNEQFF	TGTGCCAGCAGTCCTCTCGGGACTAGCGGGAGGTTCAATGAGCAGTTCTTC
TRBV6-2/TRBV6-3	TRBJ1-5	.	few	CASSPGPPSNQPQHF	TGTGCCAGCAGTCCCGGGCCTCCTAGCAATCAGCCCCAGCATTTT
TRBV4-1	TRBJ2-7	TRBD2	few	CASSQEGLRYEQYF	TGCGCCAGCAGCCAGGAGGGACTAAGGTACGAGCAGTACTTC
TRBV4-1	TRBJ2-1	TRBD2	.	CASSQETAPGLKFYNEQFF	TGCGCCAGCAGCCAAGAAACAGCACCGGGACTAAAGTTTTACAATGAGCAGTTCTTC
TRBV29-1	TRBJ2-2	.	many	CSVLAENTGELFF	TGCAGCGTTTTGGCAGAGAACACCGGGGAGCTGTTTTTT
TRBV7-9	TRBJ2-1	.	few	CASSFPGREQFF	TGTGCCAGCAGTTTCCCAGGGCGTGAGCAGTTCTTC
TRBV11-2	TRBJ1-2	.	many	CARELRGGTEYGYTF	TGTGCCAGGGAGCTACGCGGCGGGACCGAGTATGGCTACACCTTC
TRBV5-1	TRBJ2-7	.	.	CASSFGLLGTSYEQYF	TGCGCCAGCAGCTTCGGACTACTTGGAACCTCCTACGAGCAGTACTTC
TRBV19	TRBJ2-3	.	.	CASSFAPQGSRTDTQYF	TGTGCCAGTAGTTTTGCCCCTCAGGGGTCTCGCACAGATACGCAGTATTTT
TRBV27	TRBJ1-2	.	many	CASSLSRGETNYGYTF	TGTGCCAGCAGTTTATCGAGGGGGGAGACAAACTATGGCTACACCTTC
TRBV4-1	TRBJ2-3	TRBD2	.	CASSRDLAGGRADTQYF	TGCGCCAGCAGCCGAGATCTAGCGGGGGGCCGCGCAGATACGCAGTATTTT
TRBV5-1	TRBJ2-1	TRBD2	.	CASSQGFFGGGASDNEQFF	TGCGCCAGCAGCCAAGGATTTTTTGGCGGGGGGGCCTCGGACAATGAGCAGTTCTTC
TRBV2	TRBJ2-1	.	many	CASSPKLTYNEQFF	TGTGCCAGCAGTCCCAAACTTACATACAATGAGCAGTTCTTC
TRBV5-6	TRBJ1-1	.	.	CASGLVIQNTEAFF	TGTGCCAGCGGCTTGGTCATCCAGAACACTGAAGCTTTCTTT
TRBV7-9	TRBJ2-5	TRBD1	.	CASSPGQVETQYF	TGTGCCAGCAGCCCCGGACAGGTGGAGACCCAGTACTTC
TRBV11-2	TRBJ2-7	TRBD1	many	CASSSLLRDRGYEQYF	TGTGCCAGCAGCTCCCTCCTTAGGGACAGGGGTTACGAGCAGTACTTC
TRBV11-2	TRBJ1-2	.	.	CASSSGNYYGYTF	TGTGCCAGCAGCTCCGGGAACTACTATGGCTACACCTTC
TRBV20-1	TRBJ2-5	TRBD1	many	CSARGGGLETQYF	TGCAGTGCTAGAGGAGGGGGCCTAGAGACCCAGTACTTC